This entry describes one T cell receptor beta chain. Its antigen is unidentified. The protocol was immunoSEQ multiplex PCR, while the TCRdb copy is restricted to in-frame clones and leaves out a portion. The table includes 4,000 to 4,500 clones, around 83% detected once. This sample was taken from a study of immune evolution from preneoplasia to lung adenocarcinoma. Study overall: HLA loss of heterozygosity: about 7% AIS, approximately 15% MIA, roughly 30% ADC, none AAH.

Resections took place in Japan or China from the mid-2010s to the late 2010s. Histologic diagnosis was independently verified by two lung pathologists. Overall study findings and caveats: Top clone frequencies peaked in normal lung, apparently declining through invasive adenocarcinoma.

V lost 0 bases and J lost 4, with 14 bases in between. The CDR3 is 16 residues long. Germline CDR1 and CDR2: WNHNN and SYGVQD (reference sequence). This clonotype was obtained from a person aged 55-75 years with lung adenocarcinoma. Sequenced input: FFPE minimally invasive lung adenocarcinoma tissue. V is TRBV10-1 and J is TRBJ2-3; possible D gene TRBD2, 6 bases. CDR3 nucleotide sequence: TGCGCCAGCAGTGAGTCCCGGGGCGGGATCTCAGATACGCAGTATTTT. Protein product: CASSESRGGISDTQYF.